This T cell receptor beta chain was obtained from a study of human T cells and chemical hapten exposure. This sample's time point: patch test 1, 2 weeks after DPC sensitization. The treatment: therapeutic diphenylcyclopropenone sensitization with weekly scalp DPC. TCRdb analysed the RACE reads with MiXCR anew, one entry per CDR3 protein. The sample contains roughly 360,000 distinct CDR3 sequences, about 4.8% of which appear only once. The germline gives CDR1 KGHDR, CDR2 SFDVKD. The ends lost 4 bases at V and 9 bases at J; junction bases unmatched: 2. The CDR3 is made up of 12 amino acids. A note on this clonotype: This could be a read error, since a much larger clone is one nucleotide away.

The input for sequencing was whole blood, taken in connection with sensitization to the hapten diphenylcyclopropenone (DPC). The sequence derives from a woman in her 50s with alopecia areata. Some clones in this sample may be carry-over from other donors' samples. This sequence joins TRBV24-1 and TRBJ2-1; 7 bases map to TRBD1. The CDR3 sequence: CATSEQGFEQFF. In DNA, the CDR3 is TGTGCCACCAGTGAACAGGGGTTTGAGCAGTTCTTC.